What follows are 15 T cell receptor beta chains derived from one specimen sequenced in a study of T cell responses to AZD1222 COVID-19 vaccine (dated by TCRdb to the early 2020s). Receptor libraries were prepared by the immunoSEQ multiplex PCR assay. Drawn from immuneACCESS, this table holds only the in-frame rearrangements with V and J called that TCRdb kept. Clones are partly lost; checked studies trace under half to an unresolved V gene and leave the rest unexplained. The sample table lists 150,000 to 180,000 clones, roughly nine tenths of them with a count of one. The ten largest make up 5.5% of the sample. Sample time point, as interpreted from the label and publication: baseline before first vaccination. The treatment or condition label corresponds to: meningococcal conjugate vaccine given as trial control. Sequences were derived from peripheral blood, sampled on day 0 of MenACWY control vaccination. All receptors come from an adult in good health.

This clone was seen only once. The genes are TRBV19 and TRBJ2-7, with D perhaps being TRBD1 or TRBD2 (5 bases each). This CDR3 has 13 residues. Trimming shortened V by 3 bases and J by 6 bases, and 12 bases separated the two germline ends. Germline CDR1 is LNHDA and CDR2 is SQIVND (reference sequence). For the CDR3, the DNA is TGTGCCAGTAGTATTAGAGGGGAAGGCGAGCAGTACTTC. Its translation is CASSIRGEGEQYF.

The J gene is TRBJ1-3, the V gene TRBV11-2, with D uncertain. Trimming stripped 2 bases from V and 3 bases from J, with 8 bases between. This CDR3 is built from 14 residues. Germline V gene data show CDR1 as SGHAT and CDR2 as FQNNGV. CDR3 bases: TGTGCCAGCAGCTTAAATATGGGTGGAAACACCATATATTTT. Translation gives CASSLNMGGNTIYF.

J is TRBJ2-1 and V is TRBV2; D is unclear. Germline V gene sequence: CDR1 SNHLY, CDR2 FYNNEI. V was shortened by 3 bases and J by 7 bases, with 4 bases between the two germline ends. CDR3 size: 11 residues. In nucleotides, the CDR3 is TGTGCCAGCAGTGATATTAATGAGCAGTTCTTC. The encoded protein is CASSDINEQFF.

The chain links TRBV15 to TRBJ1-3, with D uncertain. Trimming cost V 5 bases and J 4 bases, with 6 bases left between them. The CDR3 has 12 residues. Germline V gene data show CDR1 as LNHNV and CDR2 as YYDKDF (reference sequence). The CDR3 region is CATSRQGNTIYF. CDR3 sequence (DNA): TGTGCCACCAGCCGTCAGGGAAACACCATATATTTT.

The gene calls are TRBV27 and TRBJ2-7, with 9 bases aligning to TRBD1. After removal of 6 bases from V and 0 bases from J, the junction contained 9 bases not matched to a gene. The CDR3 contains 16 residues. Germline CDR1 reads MNHEY; CDR2 reads SMNVEV (reference sequence). As DNA, the CDR3 is TGTGCCAGCAGGGGGGGGAGGACAGGGGCCTCCTACGAGCAGTACTTC. It codes for CASRGGRTGASYEQYF.

CDR3 DNA sequence: TGTGCCAGCAGCCAAGATCGGGGACTAGCGCGGGAGCTGTTTTTT. This encodes CASSQDRGLARELFF. The rearrangement joins TRBV4-2 to TRBJ2-2, with TRBD2 matching over 10 bases. This CDR3 has 15 amino acids. CDR1 is LGHNA, CDR2 YNFKEQ, per germline. V lost 0 bases and J lost 9; bases outside the gene matches: 4.

The V and J genes are TRBV19 and TRBJ1-2; D unresolved. This CDR3 comprises 14 residues. Germline lookup yields CDR1 LNHDA and CDR2 SQIVND (reference sequence). Trimming took off 7 bases at V and 7 bases at J, with 19 bases between the two ends. The CDR3 reads CASTLRGKEGGYTF. CDR3 nucleotides: TGTGCCAGTACACTCCGTGGCAAGGAGGGTGGCTACACCTTC. Full variable domain (remainder filled in from reference TRBV19 and TRBJ1-2): DGGITQSPKYLFRKEGQNVTLSCEQNLNHDAMYWYRQDPGQGLRLIYYSQIVNDFQKGDIAEGYSVSREKKESFPLTVTSAQKNPTAFYLCASTLRGKEGGYTFGSGTRLTVV.

This chain joins TRBV7-7 and TRBJ1-6; D unresolved. Trimming shortened V by 5 bases and J by 5 bases, and 16 bases separated the two germline ends. The CDR3 runs to 16 residues. Germline CDR1 and CDR2: SSHAT and FNYEAQ (reference sequence). The CDR3: CASSLDPPGNNSPLHF. The CDR3 nucleotides are TGTGCCAGCAGCCTAGACCCACCAGGCAATAATTCACCCCTCCACTTT.

The chain combines TRBV6-2 or TRBV6-3 with TRBJ1-1, with D unclear. Trimming cost V 5 bases and J 1 base, with 14 bases left between them. The CDR3 sequence is 15 residues long. Germline CDR1 and CDR2: MNHEY and SVGEGT. The CDR3 loop reads CASSEIGSANTEAFF. The CDR3 DNA is TGTGCCAGCAGTGAGATAGGGTCAGCGAACACTGAAGCTTTCTTT.

In DNA, the CDR3 is TGTGCCAGCAGCCACGATAACACCGGGGAGCTGTTTTTT. Residues: CASSHDNTGELFF. The chain links TRBV27 to TRBJ2-2; no clear D gene. CDR3 length equals 13 residues. Germline values: CDR1 MNHEY, CDR2 SMNVEV (reference sequence). The V and J ends lost 6 bases and 2 bases respectively, with 7 bases between them.

This clone has only one observation. Written as DNA, the CDR3 is TGTGCCAGCAGCTTAGTCGGGCAGGGGGGCTACGAGCAGTACTTC. It codes for CASSLVGQGGYEQYF. The rearrangement uses TRBV7-2 and TRBJ2-7; TRBD1 might be the D (7 bases). This CDR3 is 15 amino acids long. Germline V gene sequence: CDR1 SGHTA, CDR2 FQGNSA. The V gene lost 1 base and the J gene lost 3 bases, with 13 bases spanning the gap.

This sequence joins TRBV9 and TRBJ2-5, with D perhaps TRBD1 (7 bases). V was trimmed by 0 bases and J by 4 bases, leaving 13 bases between them. Germline-derived CDR1 and CDR2 are SGDLS and YYNGEE. The CDR3 sequence is 15 residues long. The CDR3 DNA is TGTGCCAGCAGCGTAGTGGAGGGGGCGGCAGAGACCCAGTACTTC. Residues: CASSVVEGAAETQYF.

V is TRBV6-1 and J is TRBJ2-3; no definite D call. Trimming cost V 3 bases and J 6 bases, with 7 bases left between them. This CDR3 has 12 amino acids. CDR1 and CDR2 from the germline V gene are MNHNS and SASEGT. CDR3: CASSEGGDTQYF. The CDR3 DNA reads as TGTGCCAGCAGTGAGGGTGGGGATACGCAGTATTTT.

This clone was seen once. The chain is built from TRBV11-2 and TRBJ2-5, with 12 nucleotides matching TRBD2. CDR1 SGHAT and CDR2 FQNNGV come from the germline V gene. This CDR3 comprises 18 residues. J lost 2 bases, V lost 6 bases, and 13 bases had no gene match. CDR3 sequence: CASRKTSGSGRGQETQYF. The CDR3 nucleotides are TGTGCCAGCAGGAAGACTAGCGGGAGTGGTCGGGGTCAAGAGACCCAGTACTTC.

In its sample, this clone was seen once. This CDR3 is also generated by other DNA sequences in the sample. This chain connects TRBV28 to TRBJ1-1, with D possibly TRBD1 on 5 matching bases. The CDR3 contains 12 residues. Germline V CDR1 and CDR2: MDHEN, SYDVKM. V was cut by 6 bases and J by 2 bases, with 7 bases left in between. CDR3 residues: CASSRVNTEAFF. CDR3 in DNA: TGTGCCAGCAGCAGGGTTAACACTGAAGCTTTCTTT.